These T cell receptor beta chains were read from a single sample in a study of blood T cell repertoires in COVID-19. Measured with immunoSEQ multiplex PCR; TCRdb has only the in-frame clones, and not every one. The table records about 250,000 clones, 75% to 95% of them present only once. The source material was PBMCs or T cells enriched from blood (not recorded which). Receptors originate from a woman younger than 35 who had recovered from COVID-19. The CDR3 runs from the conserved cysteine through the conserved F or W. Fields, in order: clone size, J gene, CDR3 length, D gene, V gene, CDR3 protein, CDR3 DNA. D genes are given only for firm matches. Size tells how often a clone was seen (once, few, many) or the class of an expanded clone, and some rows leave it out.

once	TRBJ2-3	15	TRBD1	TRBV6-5	CASSPHRGGTDTQYF	TGTGCCAGCAGTCCGCACAGGGGCGGCACAGATACGCAGTATTTT
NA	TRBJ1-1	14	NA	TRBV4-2	CASSWGDANTEAFF	TGTGCCAGCAGCTGGGGGGACGCGAACACTGAAGCTTTCTTT
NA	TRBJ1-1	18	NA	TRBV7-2	CASNRGGGFSRMNTEAFF	TGTGCCAGCAACCGGGGGGGAGGGTTTAGTAGGATGAACACTGAAGCTTTCTTT
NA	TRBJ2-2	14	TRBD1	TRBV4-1	CASSNQGAAGELFF	TGCGCCAGCAGCAATCAGGGGGCGGCCGGGGAGCTGTTTTTT
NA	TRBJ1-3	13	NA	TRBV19	CASNQGAGNTIYF	TGTGCCAGTAACCAAGGGGCTGGAAACACCATATATTTT
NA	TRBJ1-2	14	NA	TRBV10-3	CAIKYVGVNYGYTF	TGTGCCATCAAATACGTCGGGGTTAACTATGGCTACACCTTC
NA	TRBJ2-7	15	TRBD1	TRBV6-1	CASSETVTGAYEQYF	TGTGCCAGCAGTGAAACAGTGACAGGGGCCTACGAGCAGTACTTC
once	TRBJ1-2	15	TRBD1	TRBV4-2	CASSHISGQENGYTF	TGTGCCAGCAGCCATATATCGGGACAGGAGAATGGCTACACCTTC
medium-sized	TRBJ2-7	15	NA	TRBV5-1	CASSLGGSPRGEQYF	TGCGCCAGCAGCTTGGGAGGCAGCCCCAGGGGCGAGCAGTACTTC
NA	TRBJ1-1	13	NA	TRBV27	CASSFDGDTEAFF	TGTGCCAGCAGTTTTGACGGGGACACTGAAGCTTTCTTT
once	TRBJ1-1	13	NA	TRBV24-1	CATSDGGDSEAFF	TGTGCCACCAGCGATGGGGGGGATAGTGAAGCTTTCTTT
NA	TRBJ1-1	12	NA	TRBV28	CASSFPSTEAFF	TGTGCCAGCAGTTTCCCTAGCACTGAAGCTTTCTTT
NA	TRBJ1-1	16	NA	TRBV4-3	CASSQDPQGKDTEAFF	TGCGCCAGCAGCCAGGACCCTCAGGGGAAGGACACTGAAGCTTTCTTT
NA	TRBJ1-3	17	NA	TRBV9	CASSVRAQEAAGNTIYF	TGTGCCAGCAGCGTGAGGGCCCAGGAAGCTGCTGGAAACACCATATATTTT
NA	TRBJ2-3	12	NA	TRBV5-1	CASSWRTGVPYF	TGCGCCAGCAGCTGGAGGACCGGAGTACCGTATTTT
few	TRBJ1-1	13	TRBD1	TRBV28	CASGGQLNTEAFF	TGTGCCAGCGGGGGACAGTTGAACACTGAAGCTTTCTTT
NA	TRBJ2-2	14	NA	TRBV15	CATSRVADTGELFF	TGTGCCACCAGCAGAGTGGCGGACACCGGGGAGCTGTTTTTT
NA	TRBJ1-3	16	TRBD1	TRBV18	CASSPKTGVTGNTIYF	TGTGCCAGCTCACCCAAAACAGGGGTCACTGGAAACACCATATATTTT
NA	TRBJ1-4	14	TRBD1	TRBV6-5	CASSFTGGSEKLFF	TGTGCCAGCAGTTTCACAGGGGGGAGTGAAAAACTGTTTTTT
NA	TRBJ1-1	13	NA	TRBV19	CASSFADNTEAFF	TGTGCCAGTAGTTTCGCGGATAACACTGAAGCTTTCTTT
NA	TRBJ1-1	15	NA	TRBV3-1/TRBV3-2	CASSQSRVRSTEAFF	TGTGCCAGCAGCCAATCCAGGGTAAGGAGCACTGAAGCTTTCTTT
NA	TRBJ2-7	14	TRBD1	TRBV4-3	CASSQHRGTYEQYF	TGCGCCAGCAGCCAGCACAGGGGGACCTACGAGCAGTACTTC
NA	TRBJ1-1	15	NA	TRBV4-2	CASDTNTDSYTEAFF	TGTGCCAGCGACACCAACACGGACAGTTACACTGAAGCTTTCTTT
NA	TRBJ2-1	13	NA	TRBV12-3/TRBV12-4	CASSFTSFNEQFF	TGTGCCAGCAGTTTTACTTCCTTCAATGAGCAGTTCTTC
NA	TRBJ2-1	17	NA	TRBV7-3	CASSPSAARAEVNEQFF	TGTGCCAGCAGCCCATCCGCGGCGCGGGCAGAAGTGAATGAGCAGTTCTTC
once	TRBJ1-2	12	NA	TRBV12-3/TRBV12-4	CASSYSEYGYTF	TGTGCCAGCAGTTACTCCGAATATGGCTACACCTTC
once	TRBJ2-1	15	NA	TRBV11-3	CASSLEGLRRDEQFF	TGTGCCAGCAGCTTAGAGGGACTCCGGCGTGATGAGCAGTTCTTC
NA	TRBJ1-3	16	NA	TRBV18	CASSPQTGSSGNTIYF	TGTGCCAGCTCACCACAGACAGGTAGCTCTGGAAACACCATATATTTT
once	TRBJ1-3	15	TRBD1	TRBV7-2	CASSSFGTAGNTIYF	TGTGCCAGCAGCTCATTCGGGACAGCTGGAAACACCATATATTTT
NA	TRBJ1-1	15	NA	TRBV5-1	CASSLDPQAGAEAFF	TGCGCCAGCAGCTTGGACCCTCAAGCCGGAGCTGAAGCTTTCTTT
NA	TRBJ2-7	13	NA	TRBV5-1	CASSLHTAYEQYF	TGCGCCAGCAGCTTGCACACAGCTTACGAGCAGTACTTC
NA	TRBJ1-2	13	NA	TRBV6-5	CASSLDKDYGYTF	TGTGCCAGCAGTCTGGACAAGGATTATGGCTACACCTTC
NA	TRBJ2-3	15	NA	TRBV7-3	CASSLHAGGEDTQYF	TGTGCCAGCAGCTTACACGCGGGTGGAGAGGATACGCAGTATTTT
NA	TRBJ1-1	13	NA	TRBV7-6	CASTGARDTEAFF	TGTGCCAGCACAGGGGCGCGGGACACTGAAGCTTTCTTT
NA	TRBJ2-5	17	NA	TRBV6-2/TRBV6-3	CASSYSMWAGSEETQYF	TGTGCCAGCAGTTACTCGATGTGGGCGGGATCGGAAGAGACCCAGTACTTC